This passage covers 15 T cell receptor beta chains from one sample sequenced in a study of blood T cell repertoires in COVID-19. Libraries were prepared by immunoSEQ multiplex PCR; TCRdb keeps only in-frame clonotypes and omits some of them. The sample contains under 250,000 clones, 75% to 85% of which appear only once. Sequences were obtained from peripheral blood. The origin of the receptors is a human donor in a cohort sampled during active COVID-19.

The chain employs TRBV7-9 and TRBJ2-1; the D gene is possibly TRBD2 (6 bases). CDR3 length: 15 amino acids. Trimming took 1 base from V and 3 from J, leaving 10 bases between them. CDR1 is SEHNR and CDR2 is FQNEAQ in the germline V gene (reference sequence). CDR3 DNA: TGTGCCAGCAGCTTAGGGGACTTGAACTACAATGAGCAGTTCTTC. Its protein product is CASSLGDLNYNEQFF. The full variable domain, completed using reference TRBV7-9 and TRBJ2-1, is DTGVSQNPRHKITKRGQNVTFRCDPISEHNRLYWYRQTLGQGPEFLTYFQNEAQLEKSRLLSDRFSAERPKGSFSTLEIQRTEQGDSAMYLCASSLGDLNYNEQFFGPGTRLTVL.

CDR3: CASSLSWRDDYEQYF. For the CDR3, the DNA is TGCGCCAGCAGCTTGTCTTGGCGGGACGACTACGAGCAGTACTTC. The chain carries TRBV5-1 and TRBJ2-7; D possibly corresponds to TRBD2 (6 bases). Trimming shortened V by 1 base and J by 3 bases, and 14 bases separated the two germline ends. From germline, CDR1 is SGHRS and CDR2 YFSETQ. The CDR3 spans 15 residues.

About this clone itself: This CDR3 is also generated by other DNA sequences in the sample. The rearrangement links TRBV5-1 to TRBJ2-5; D remains ambiguous. V gave up 4 bases and J gave up 1 base, with 8 bases separating them. Looked up from germline, CDR1 is SGHRS and CDR2 is YFSETQ. The CDR3 runs 13 residues. Written as DNA, the CDR3 is TGCGCCAGCAGCCTTGGCCTCCAAGAGACCCAGTACTTC. It specifies CASSLGLQETQYF.

This sequence joins TRBV27 and TRBJ2-7; TRBD1 is a possible D gene (6 bases). Germline CDR1 and CDR2: MNHEY and SMNVEV (reference sequence). Trimming stripped 1 base from V and 3 bases from J, with 16 bases between. The CDR3 length is 16 residues. CDR3 DNA sequence: TGTGCCAGCAGTTTATGGGGACCGGGACACCACTACGAGCAGTACTTC. Encoded protein: CASSLWGPGHHYEQYF.

J is TRBJ2-7 and V is TRBV27, with 9 bases matching TRBD1. Per the germline V gene, CDR1 is MNHEY and CDR2 is SMNVEV (reference sequence). V was pared by 5 bases and J by 5 bases, with 13 bases of the junction left unmatched. CDR3 length: 16 residues. The CDR3 DNA is TGTGCCAGCAGTCAGATAGGGACAGGGATGAGACACGAGCAGTACTTC. Translated, it gives CASSQIGTGMRHEQYF.

The chain has TRBV5-4 and TRBJ2-1, with D possibly matching TRBD2 (6 bases). Trimming shortened V by 2 bases and J by 8 bases, and 23 bases separated the two germline ends. Germline V gene data show CDR1 as SGHNT and CDR2 as YYREEE (reference sequence). The CDR3 loop spans 17 amino acids. As DNA, the CDR3 is TGTGCCAGCAGCTTTTTCGAGTTGTCGGGGAGGCGCGATGAGCAGTTCTTC. This codes for CASSFFELSGRRDEQFF.

The J gene is TRBJ2-1, the V gene TRBV27; 14 positions match TRBD2. V shed 2 bases and J 1 base; nucleotides not matched to a gene: 7. This CDR3 comprises 19 residues. Per germline, CDR1 MNHEY and CDR2 SMNVEV (reference sequence). CDR3 DNA sequence: TGTGCCAGCAGTTTAGGACTAGCGGGAGGTAGGGGGTCCTACAATGAGCAGTTCTTC. It encodes CASSLGLAGGRGSYNEQFF.

V usage is TRBV7-2 and J usage is TRBJ2-7, with D perhaps TRBD2 (5 bases). V was cut by 6 bases and J by 4 bases, with 13 bases left in between. Germline-derived CDR1 and CDR2 are SGHTA and FQGNSA. The CDR3 totals 13 residues. The CDR3 bases are TGTGCCAGCAGGCCTTTTAGCGTATACGAGCAGTACTTC. Translating it yields CASRPFSVYEQYF.

V usage is TRBV4-1 and J usage is TRBJ2-1; 10 bases are a match to TRBD1. The V gene's germline CDR1 is MGHRA and CDR2 YSYEKL. V was pared by 5 bases and J by 7 bases, with 8 bases of the junction left unmatched. The length of the CDR3 is 15 residues. CDR3 nucleotides: TGCGCCAGCAGCAACCCCCGGGACAGGGGTAATGAGCAGTTCTTC. Its translation: CASSNPRDRGNEQFF.

The rearrangement uses TRBV18 and TRBJ1-2; D perhaps matches TRBD1 (5 bases). Germline values: CDR1 KGHSH, CDR2 LQKENI. The V and J ends lost 2 bases and 8 bases respectively, with 12 bases between them. The CDR3 loop spans 13 amino acids. In DNA form, the CDR3 reads TGTGCCAGCTCACCATCGTTCTGGGGCGGCTACACCTTC. The encoded protein is CASSPSFWGGYTF.

This clone appeared a few times. The rearrangement joins TRBV2 to TRBJ2-1; 14 nucleotides agree with TRBD2. Germline CDR1 and CDR2: SNHLY and FYNNEI. The CDR3 contains 20 residues. The trim removed 1 base at V and 0 bases at J, leaving 8 bases unmatched. CDR3 sequence reads: CASSEGEGLAGVRSYNEQFF. For the CDR3, the DNA is TGTGCCAGCAGTGAAGGGGAGGGACTAGCGGGAGTTCGCTCCTACAATGAGCAGTTCTTC.

V gene TRBV18 combines with J gene TRBJ1-2, with TRBD1 matching 10 bases. The V and J ends lost 6 bases and 2 bases, in that order; junction bases with no gene match: 0. The CDR3 loop spans 13 amino acids. Germline CDR1 reads KGHSH; CDR2 reads LQKENI. The chain's CDR3 is CASSGQGNYGYTF. The CDR3 nucleotides read TGTGCCAGCTCGGGACAGGGGAACTATGGCTACACCTTC. Variable domain in full (rest from reference TRBV18 and TRBJ1-2): NAGVMQNPRHLVRRRGQEARLRCSPMKGHSHVYWYRQLPEEGLKFMVYLQKENIIDESGMPKERFSAEFPKEGPSILRIQQVVRGDSAAYFCASSGQGNYGYTFGSGTRLTVV.

The CDR3 DNA reads TGTGCCAGCTCATCTGCCTTAGCGGGGCTCACAGATACGCAGTATTTT. Protein product: CASSSALAGLTDTQYF. The chain joins TRBV18 to TRBJ2-3; 8 nucleotides match TRBD2. Germline-derived CDR1 and CDR2 are KGHSH and LQKENI. Trimming at V came to 5 bases and at J to 2 bases, leaving 9 bases not matched to a gene. This CDR3 is 16 amino acids long.

This sequence joins TRBV4-1 and TRBJ2-1; 12 nucleotides line up with TRBD2. The ends lost 0 bases at V and 7 bases at J; junction bases unmatched: 4. This CDR3 contains 16 residues. Per germline, CDR1 MGHRA and CDR2 YSYEKL. DNA for the CDR3: TGCGCCAGCAGCCAAGATGCTAGCGGGAGGGCTAATGAGCAGTTCTTC. It translates to CASSQDASGRANEQFF.

This chain links TRBV5-5 with TRBJ2-7, with 7 bases identical to TRBD2. Germline V lookup: CDR1 SGHKS, CDR2 YYEKEE (reference sequence). This CDR3 spans 15 amino acids. The trim removed 0 bases at V and 1 base at J, leaving 4 bases unmatched. In nucleotides, the CDR3 is TGTGCCAGCAGCTTGGCGGGAGGACCTTCCTACGAGCAGTACTTC. It codes for CASSLAGGPSYEQYF. The full variable domain, its missing parts supplied by reference TRBV5-5 and TRBJ2-7, is DAGVTQSPTHLIKTRGQQVTLRCSPISGHKSVSWYQQVLGQGPQFIFQYYEKEERGRGNFPDRFSARQFPNYSSELNVNALLLGDSALYLCASSLAGGPSYEQYFGPGTRLTVT.